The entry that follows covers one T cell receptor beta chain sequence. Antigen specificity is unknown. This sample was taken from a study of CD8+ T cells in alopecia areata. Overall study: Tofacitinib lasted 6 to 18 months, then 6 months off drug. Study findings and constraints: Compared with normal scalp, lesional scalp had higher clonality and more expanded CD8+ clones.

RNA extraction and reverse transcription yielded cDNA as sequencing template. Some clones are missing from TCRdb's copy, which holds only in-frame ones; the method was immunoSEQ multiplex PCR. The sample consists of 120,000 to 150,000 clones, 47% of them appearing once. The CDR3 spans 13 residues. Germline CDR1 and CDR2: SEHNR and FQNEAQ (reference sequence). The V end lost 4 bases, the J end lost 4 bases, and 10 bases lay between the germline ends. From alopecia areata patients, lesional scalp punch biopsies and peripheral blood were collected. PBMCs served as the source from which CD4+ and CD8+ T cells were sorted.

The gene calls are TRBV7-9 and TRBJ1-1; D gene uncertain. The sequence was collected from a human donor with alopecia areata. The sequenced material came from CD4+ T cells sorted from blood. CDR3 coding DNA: TGTGCCAGCAGCTATGAGGGAGGCACTGAAGCTTTCTTT. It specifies CASSYEGGTEAFF.